These 19 T cell receptor beta chains were sequenced from one sample in a study of long-term antiretroviral therapy in people with HIV. Version v3.0 of the immunoSEQ assay ran at survey level. The data were produced by immunoSEQ multiplex PCR, yet TCRdb's version contains in-frame clones alone and is incomplete. Among tens of thousands of clones listed, 70% to 90% were seen once. Sequenced here: unsorted PBMCs, sampled 4.7 to 5 years after starting antiretroviral therapy. The source is a man aged 35 to 55 with HIV.

The chain uses TRBV29-1 and TRBJ2-7, with TRBD2 identical over 8 bases. V dropped 2 bases and J dropped 4; count of bases not matched to a gene: 7. The CDR3 spans 14 residues. Germline-derived CDR1 and CDR2 are SQVTM and ANQGSEA. CDR3 sequence reads: CSVEFSGRAYEQYF. In DNA, the CDR3 is TGCAGCGTTGAATTCTCCGGGAGGGCATACGAGCAGTACTTC.

The chain employs TRBV29-1 and TRBJ2-5, with D possibly matching TRBD2 (6 bases). V lost 2 bases and J 4 bases, leaving 20 bases between the germline ends. The germline V gene encodes CDR1 SQVTM and CDR2 ANQGSEA. The CDR3 spans 16 residues. The CDR3, as DNA: TGCAGCGTTGAATTCAGGCTAGCGCTCAAGCCAGAGACCCAGTACTTC. Amino acid sequence: CSVEFRLALKPETQYF.

CDR3 region: CASSVFRVDEQFF. CDR3 coding DNA: TGTGCCAGCAGCGTATTCAGGGTCGATGAGCAGTTCTTC. V and J are TRBV9 and TRBJ2-1, with D perhaps TRBD1 (5 bases). V was clipped by 1 base and J by 8 bases, with 10 bases between them. CDR1 is SGDLS and CDR2 is YYNGEE in the germline V gene. The CDR3 totals 13 residues.

The chain carries TRBV29-1 and TRBJ1-4, with unresolved D. The CDR3 length is 15 residues. V shed 6 bases and J shed 4 bases, with 18 bases lying between them. In germline, CDR1 is SQVTM, CDR2 ANQGSEA. This CDR3 reads CSVSGDMGNNEKLFF. DNA for the CDR3: TGCAGCGTCTCGGGCGACATGGGGAATAATGAAAAACTGTTTTTT.

This chain joins TRBV5-1 and TRBJ1-1; 8 bases align to TRBD1. Unmatched junction bases numbered 10, after V lost 3 bases and J lost 0 bases. The CDR3 length is 17 residues. Per germline, CDR1 SGHRS and CDR2 YFSETQ. As DNA, the CDR3 is TGCGCCAGCAGCTCTCGGACAGGGCCCCCCATGAACACTGAAGCTTTCTTT. It codes for CASSSRTGPPMNTEAFF.

J is TRBJ1-2 and V is TRBV7-2; 11 bases fit TRBD1. The CDR3 has 14 amino acids. Germline CDR1 reads SGHTA; CDR2 reads FQGNSA. With V trimmed by 1 base and J by 6 bases, 1 base remained unmatched. CDR3 residues: CASSLEGQGDGYTF. In DNA form, the CDR3 reads TGTGCCAGCAGCTTAGAGGGACAGGGGGATGGCTACACCTTC. The full variable domain, its missing parts supplied by reference TRBV7-2 and TRBJ1-2, is GAGVSQSPSNKVTEKGKDVELRCDPISGHTALYWYRQSLGQGLEFLIYFQGNSAPDKSGLPSDRFSAERTGGSVSTLTIQRTQQEDSAVYLCASSLEGQGDGYTFGSGTRLTVV.

V gene TRBV6-5 combines with J gene TRBJ1-1; D possibly corresponds to TRBD1 (5 bases). This CDR3 is 16 amino acids long. The ends were cut back, 4 bases at V and 5 bases at J, with 20 bases in the middle. Germline V gene data show CDR1 as MNHEY and CDR2 as SVGAGI. CDR3: CASSSRDVPRWTEAFF. The CDR3 region has the DNA TGTGCCAGCAGTTCCCGGGACGTCCCTCGGTGGACTGAAGCTTTCTTT.

The chain carries TRBV27 and TRBJ2-1, with 9 bases aligning to TRBD1. With 5 bases clipped from V and 6 bases from J, the junction kept 8 bases outside the gene matches. Germline-derived CDR1 and CDR2 are MNHEY and SMNVEV (reference sequence). This CDR3 has 15 amino acids. The CDR3 region is CASSPGTGQGNEQFF. DNA of the CDR3: TGTGCCAGCAGTCCCGGGACAGGGCAAGGCAATGAGCAGTTCTTC.

This rearrangement joins TRBV11-1 to TRBJ2-1, with a weak D call TRBD2 (6 bases). V lost 2 bases to trimming and J lost 10 bases, with 15 bases between them. Germline V lookup: CDR1 SGHAT, CDR2 FQDESV (reference sequence). The CDR3 length is 14 residues. The CDR3 DNA reads TGTGCCAGCAGCTTATACGGGTATGCGGGAGAGCAGTTCTTC. Protein product: CASSLYGYAGEQFF.

J is TRBJ2-3 and V is TRBV7-3, with no clear D. CDR3 length: 14 residues. Germline V gives CDR1 SGHTA, CDR2 FQGTGA. Trimming pared 5 bases from V and 4 bases from J, leaving 13 bases between. CDR3 region: CASSPGLTPDTQYF. CDR3 nucleotide sequence: TGTGCCAGCAGCCCTGGATTAACCCCAGATACGCAGTATTTT.

Only a few counts were recorded for this clone. The V call is TRBV19, the J call TRBJ2-7, with D possibly called TRBD1 or TRBD2 (5 bases each). Trimming took off 5 bases at V and 2 bases at J, with 13 bases between the two ends. This CDR3 region has 14 residues. In germline, CDR1 is LNHDA, CDR2 SQIVND (reference sequence). CDR3 DNA sequence: TGTGCCAGTAGTCGGGGCTCAGCGGCCTACGAGCAGTACTTC. It yields the protein CASSRGSAAYEQYF.

This sequence joins TRBV28 and TRBJ2-3, with D possibly TRBD1 on 6 matching bases. The CDR3 has 19 amino acids. The V end was cut by 2 bases, the J end by 2 bases, with 23 bases between. The V gene's germline CDR1 is MDHEN and CDR2 SYDVKM. The DNA for the CDR3 is TGTGCCAGCAGTTTAAGTGGGTCTACGTACAGGGTTCCCACAGATACGCAGTATTTT. Amino acids: CASSLSGSTYRVPTDTQYF.

The chain combines TRBV4-1 with TRBJ1-4, with 8 nucleotides matching TRBD1. The V gene end was trimmed by 4 bases and the J gene end by 7 bases; junction bases not matched to a gene: 5. CDR3 length: 14 amino acids. The germline V gene encodes CDR1 MGHRA and CDR2 YSYEKL. The CDR3 loop reads CASSPAGTGEKLFF. In DNA form, the CDR3 reads TGCGCCAGCAGCCCGGCCGGGACAGGTGAAAAACTGTTTTTT.

This sequence joins TRBV6-5 and TRBJ1-1, with D perhaps TRBD1 (5 bases). Germline V lookup: CDR1 MNHEY, CDR2 SVGAGI. V lost 5 bases and J 10 bases, leaving 17 bases between the germline ends. The CDR3 consists of 13 residues. The CDR3 protein is CASSRQPGDGAFF. DNA of the CDR3: TGTGCCAGCAGTCGACAGCCTGGAGACGGAGCTTTCTTT.

This clone was found once. The chain carries TRBV27 and TRBJ1-1, with D possibly being TRBD1 (6 bases). V lost 7 bases and J 2 bases, leaving 17 bases between the germline ends. This CDR3 spans 15 amino acids. Germline-derived CDR1 and CDR2 are MNHEY and SMNVEV (reference sequence). The CDR3 region is CASNTLTGTNTEAFF. In DNA, the CDR3 is TGTGCCAGCAATACACTCACAGGGACCAACACTGAAGCTTTCTTT.

V is TRBV10-3 and J is TRBJ2-2; D is possibly TRBD2 (6 bases). CDR3 length: 17 amino acids. Trimming took off 5 bases at V and 2 bases at J, with 18 bases between the two ends. Germline CDR1 reads ENHRY; CDR2 reads SYGVKD. In DNA form, the CDR3 reads TGTGCCATCAGTTTGCTAGCCGGGACTCCCAACACCGGGGAGCTGTTTTTT. This translates into CAISLLAGTPNTGELFF.

V usage is TRBV21-1 and J usage is TRBJ1-5. TRBV21-1 is listed as a pseudogene. The length of the CDR3 is 15 residues. CDR3 sequence: CANPSGAYSNQPQHF. In nucleotides, the CDR3 is TGTGCCAACCCAAGTGGTGCTTATAGCAATCAGCCCCAGCATTTT.

The rearrangement links TRBV25-1 to TRBJ1-5, with a tentative D call TRBD1 (5 bases). V dropped 4 bases and J dropped 6 bases, with 13 bases sitting between them. The CDR3 consists of 14 residues. Per germline, CDR1 MGHDK and CDR2 SYGVNS. In DNA form, the CDR3 reads TGTGCCAGCAGTGCCATAGGGGCTAGTCAGCCCCAGCATTTT. This sequence encodes CASSAIGASQPQHF.

This clone has just one count. J is TRBJ1-4 and V is TRBV2; 7 positions agree with TRBD1. From germline, CDR1 is SNHLY and CDR2 FYNNEI. Losses at the gene ends were 5 bases for V and 0 bases for J; bases not matched to a gene: 0. The CDR3 has 14 amino acids. CDR3 in DNA: TGTGCCAGCAGTAGGGGGCCAACTAATGAAAAACTGTTTTTT. Translating gives CASSRGPTNEKLFF.